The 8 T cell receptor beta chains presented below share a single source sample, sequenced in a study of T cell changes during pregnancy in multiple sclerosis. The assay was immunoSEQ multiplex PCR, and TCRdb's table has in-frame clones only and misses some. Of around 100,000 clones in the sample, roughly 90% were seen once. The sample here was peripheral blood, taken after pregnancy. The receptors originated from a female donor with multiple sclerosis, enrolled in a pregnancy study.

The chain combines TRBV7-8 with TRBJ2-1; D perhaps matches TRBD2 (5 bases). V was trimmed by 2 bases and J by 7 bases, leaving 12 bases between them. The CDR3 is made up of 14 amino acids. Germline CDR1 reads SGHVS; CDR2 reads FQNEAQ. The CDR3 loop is CASSLRERQNEQFF. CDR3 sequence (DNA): TGTGCCAGCAGCTTAAGGGAGAGGCAGAATGAGCAGTTCTTC. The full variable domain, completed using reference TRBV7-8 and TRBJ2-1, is GAGVSQSPRYKVAKRGQDVALRCDPISGHVSLFWYQQALGQGPEFLTYFQNEAQLDKSGLPSDRFFAERPEGSVSTLKIQRTQQEDSAVYLCASSLRERQNEQFFGPGTRLTVL.

The CDR3 sequence: CAWSVRQGVGGELFF. CDR3 DNA: TGTGCCTGGAGTGTTCGCCAGGGGGTGGGTGGGGAGCTGTTTTTT. This rearrangement joins TRBV30 to TRBJ2-2; TRBD1 matches 7 bases. CDR1 and CDR2 from the germline V gene are GTSNPN and SVGIG (reference sequence). The CDR3 extends over 15 amino acids. V gave up 0 bases and J gave up 8 bases; unmatched junction bases: 9.

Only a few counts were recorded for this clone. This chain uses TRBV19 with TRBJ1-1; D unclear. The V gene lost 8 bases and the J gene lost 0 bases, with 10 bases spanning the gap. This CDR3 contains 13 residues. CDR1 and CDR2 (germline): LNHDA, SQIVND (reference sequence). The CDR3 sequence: CASGTVLNTEAFF. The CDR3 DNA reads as TGTGCCAGTGGTACAGTTTTGAACACTGAAGCTTTCTTT.

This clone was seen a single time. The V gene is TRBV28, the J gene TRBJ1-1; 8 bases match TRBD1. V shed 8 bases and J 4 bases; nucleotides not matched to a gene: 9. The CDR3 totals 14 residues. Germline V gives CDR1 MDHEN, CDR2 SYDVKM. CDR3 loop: CASLWTGPVTEAFF. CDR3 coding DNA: TGTGCCAGCTTATGGACAGGGCCGGTCACTGAAGCTTTCTTT.

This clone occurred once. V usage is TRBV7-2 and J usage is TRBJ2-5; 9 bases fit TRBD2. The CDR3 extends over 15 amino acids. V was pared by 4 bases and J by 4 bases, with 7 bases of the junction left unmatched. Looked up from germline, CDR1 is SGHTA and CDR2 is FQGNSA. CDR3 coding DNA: TGTGCCAGCAGCTGGGCAGCGGGAGGAGGAGAGACCCAGTACTTC. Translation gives CASSWAAGGGETQYF. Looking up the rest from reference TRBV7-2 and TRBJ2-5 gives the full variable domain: GAGVSQSPSNKVTEKGKDVELRCDPISGHTALYWYRQSLGQGLEFLIYFQGNSAPDKSGLPSDRFSAERTGGSVSTLTIQRTQQEDSAVYLCASSWAAGGGETQYFGPGTRLLVL.

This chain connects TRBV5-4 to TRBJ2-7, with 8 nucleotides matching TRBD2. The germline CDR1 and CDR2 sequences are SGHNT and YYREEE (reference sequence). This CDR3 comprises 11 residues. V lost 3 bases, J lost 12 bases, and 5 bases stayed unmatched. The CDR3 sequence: CASSSTSEMYF. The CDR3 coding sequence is TGTGCCAGCAGCTCGACTAGCGAGATGTACTTC.

The CDR3 protein is CASSEVVSGRPSSYEQYF. CDR3 sequence (DNA): TGTGCCAGCAGTGAAGTAGTTAGCGGGCGACCCAGCTCCTACGAGCAGTACTTC. The chain couples TRBV2 to TRBJ2-7; 7 bases fit TRBD2. CDR3 size: 18 residues. Germline CDR1 and CDR2: SNHLY and FYNNEI. Germline trimming cut 1 base from V and 0 bases from J; bases unmatched to any gene: 12.

CDR3 DNA: TGTGCCAGCAGCTCCACCTACAGTGGAGGGGAGGGTGAGACCCAGTACTTC. Translating gives CASSSTYSGGEGETQYF. The rearrangement joins TRBV5-5 to TRBJ2-5; 7 bases line up with TRBD2. The CDR3 sequence is 17 residues long. The V gene end was trimmed by 3 bases and the J gene end by 5 bases; junction bases not matched to a gene: 16. CDR1 is SGHKS and CDR2 is YYEKEE in the germline V gene (reference sequence).